These T cell receptor beta chains were read from a single sample in a study of T cells after yellow fever vaccination. One entry per CDR3 protein, called by TCRdb with MiXCR from the 5' RACE reads. The sample has a few hundred thousand distinct CDR3 sequences; about 6.9% are singletons. The source was PBMCs, collected approximately 40 days after the first yellow fever vaccination. These receptors all come from a man in his late teens or twenties who received the YFV17D yellow fever vaccine. Each CDR3 is given with its conserved first and last residue. Each record gives: D gene, clone size, V gene, J gene, CDR3 DNA, CDR3 protein. D genes are given only for firm matches. The size entry is marked missing in some rows and otherwise reads once, few, many or a size class.

d_gene: NA; abundance: NA; v_gene: TRBV4-1; j_gene: TRBJ1-1; CDR3nt: TGCGCCAGCAGCCAAGTTCCCGGCGGACAGTACACTGAAGCTTTCTTT; CDR3aa: CASSQVPGGQYTEAFF
d_gene: NA; abundance: NA; v_gene: TRBV10-1; j_gene: TRBJ1-2; CDR3nt: TGCGCCAGCAGGTTTCCGGCAGGACGAGCTAACTATGGCTACACCTTC; CDR3aa: CASRFPAGRANYGYTF
d_gene: NA; abundance: few; v_gene: TRBV5-6; j_gene: TRBJ1-2; CDR3nt: TGTGCCAGCAGCCCCGGACAGATGAATGGCTACACCTTC; CDR3aa: CASSPGQMNGYTF
d_gene: TRBD1; abundance: NA; v_gene: TRBV6-1; j_gene: TRBJ1-1; CDR3nt: TGTGCCAGCAGTGATACCCGGGACAGGGGGCGAGACACTGAAGCTTTCTTT; CDR3aa: CASSDTRDRGRDTEAFF
d_gene: TRBD2; abundance: few; v_gene: TRBV4-3; j_gene: TRBJ2-1; CDR3nt: TGCGCCAGCAGCCAGGGGAGGGGAGGGGCCCTTACATGGGAGCAGTTCTTC; CDR3aa: CASSQGRGGALTWEQFF
d_gene: NA; abundance: NA; v_gene: TRBV24-1; j_gene: TRBJ2-1; CDR3nt: TGTGCCACCAGTGATTCTTGGGGACCTGACAATGAGCAGTTCTTC; CDR3aa: CATSDSWGPDNEQFF
d_gene: NA; abundance: NA; v_gene: TRBV6-6; j_gene: TRBJ1-2; CDR3nt: TGTGCCAGCATCGAGCAAGGCGCCTATGGCTACACCTTC; CDR3aa: CASIEQGAYGYTF
d_gene: TRBD2; abundance: few; v_gene: TRBV4-2; j_gene: TRBJ2-5; CDR3nt: TGTGCCAGCAGCCAAGATCCCCGGCGAGCGGGGGGAGGAGAGACCCAGTACTTC; CDR3aa: CASSQDPRRAGGGETQYF
d_gene: NA; abundance: NA; v_gene: TRBV20-1; j_gene: TRBJ1-5; CDR3nt: TGCAGTGCTAGAGTTAGGGGGGCGGGCAATCAGCCCCAGCATTTT; CDR3aa: CSARVRGAGNQPQHF
d_gene: NA; abundance: NA; v_gene: TRBV4-2; j_gene: TRBJ1-5; CDR3nt: TGTGCCAGCAGCGCCGAGGGGAGCAATCAGCCCCAGCATTTT; CDR3aa: CASSAEGSNQPQHF
d_gene: NA; abundance: few; v_gene: TRBV5-1; j_gene: TRBJ2-7; CDR3nt: TGCGCCAGCAGCCTGCTCGAGGGCGGCTACGAGCAGTACTTC; CDR3aa: CASSLLEGGYEQYF
d_gene: NA; abundance: NA; v_gene: TRBV3-1; j_gene: TRBJ2-1; CDR3nt: TGTGCCAGCAGCCAAGATCTCATATCCTACAATGAGCAGTTCTTC; CDR3aa: CASSQDLISYNEQFF
d_gene: NA; abundance: few; v_gene: TRBV20-1; j_gene: TRBJ1-4; CDR3nt: TGCAGTTACAGGGTCCCAGCAACTAATGAAAAACTGTTTTTT; CDR3aa: CSYRVPATNEKLFF
d_gene: NA; abundance: few; v_gene: TRBV23-1; j_gene: TRBJ2-3; CDR3nt: TGCGCCAGCAGTCAGCCAACAGGCGCAGATACGCAGTATTTT; CDR3aa: CASSQPTGADTQYF
d_gene: TRBD2; abundance: few; v_gene: TRBV28; j_gene: TRBJ2-7; CDR3nt: TGTGCCAGCAGTCCCCGGGGGAGGGACGAGCAGTACTTC; CDR3aa: CASSPRGRDEQYF
d_gene: TRBD1; abundance: few; v_gene: TRBV9; j_gene: TRBJ2-7; CDR3nt: TGTGCCAGCAGCGTAGCGGGACAGGGACTCGACGAGCAGTACTTC; CDR3aa: CASSVAGQGLDEQYF
d_gene: NA; abundance: many; v_gene: TRBV12-3/TRBV12-4; j_gene: TRBJ1-2; CDR3nt: TGTGCCAGCAGTTTTCAGGGAAACTATGGCTACACCTTC; CDR3aa: CASSFQGNYGYTF
d_gene: NA; abundance: NA; v_gene: TRBV20-1; j_gene: TRBJ1-1; CDR3nt: TGCAGTGCCCGGACAGAAAGTAACACTGAAGCTTTCTTT; CDR3aa: CSARTESNTEAFF
d_gene: NA; abundance: few; v_gene: TRBV7-9; j_gene: TRBJ1-6; CDR3nt: TGTGCCAGCAGCTTAGCCCCGGTTCTCGATTCACCCCTCCACTTT; CDR3aa: CASSLAPVLDSPLHF
d_gene: TRBD1; abundance: few; v_gene: TRBV5-4; j_gene: TRBJ2-7; CDR3nt: TGTGCCAGCAGCATAGCCGGGACAGGGACCTCCTACGAGCAGTACTTC; CDR3aa: CASSIAGTGTSYEQYF
d_gene: TRBD2; abundance: NA; v_gene: TRBV5-1; j_gene: TRBJ2-3; CDR3nt: TGCGCCAGCAGAGGACTAGCGGGGGACACAGATACGCAGTATTTT; CDR3aa: CASRGLAGDTDTQYF
d_gene: NA; abundance: many; v_gene: TRBV6-1; j_gene: TRBJ1-3; CDR3nt: TGTGCCAGCAGTCGCCAGGAGGTCGCGTCCGGAAACACCATATATTTT; CDR3aa: CASSRQEVASGNTIYF
d_gene: NA; abundance: NA; v_gene: TRBV24-1; j_gene: TRBJ2-5; CDR3nt: TGTGCCACCAGTGATTTTCCAGGGACTCAAGCTTACGAGACCCAGTACTTC; CDR3aa: CATSDFPGTQAYETQYF
d_gene: NA; abundance: few; v_gene: TRBV5-5; j_gene: TRBJ1-4; CDR3nt: TGTGCCAGCAGCACGGGGCAGACGAATGAAAAACTGTTTTTT; CDR3aa: CASSTGQTNEKLFF
d_gene: NA; abundance: few; v_gene: TRBV7-9; j_gene: TRBJ2-1; CDR3nt: TGTGCCAGCAGCTTAGGTGTCGGGGGGCCGAGAGAGCAGTTCTTC; CDR3aa: CASSLGVGGPREQFF
d_gene: NA; abundance: NA; v_gene: TRBV4-1; j_gene: TRBJ1-5; CDR3nt: TGCGCCAGCAGCCAAGATAGTGCAGGTGGCAATCAGCCCCAGCATTTT; CDR3aa: CASSQDSAGGNQPQHF
d_gene: NA; abundance: NA; v_gene: TRBV24-1; j_gene: TRBJ2-5; CDR3nt: TGTGCCACCAGTGATCAGCGGCGGGCGACCCAAGAGACCCAGTACTTC; CDR3aa: CATSDQRRATQETQYF
d_gene: NA; abundance: NA; v_gene: TRBV20-1; j_gene: TRBJ2-3; CDR3nt: TGCAGCACCAAAGACGGGCAGATCACAGATACGCAGTATTTT; CDR3aa: CSTKDGQITDTQYF
d_gene: NA; abundance: many; v_gene: TRBV6-2/TRBV6-3; j_gene: TRBJ2-7; CDR3nt: TGTGCCAGCAGTAAGGACAGCTACGAGCAGTACTTC; CDR3aa: CASSKDSYEQYF
d_gene: NA; abundance: NA; v_gene: TRBV6-1; j_gene: TRBJ2-3; CDR3nt: TGTGCCAGCAAAGGACAGATCACAGATACGCAGTATTTT; CDR3aa: CASKGQITDTQYF
d_gene: NA; abundance: few; v_gene: TRBV20-1; j_gene: TRBJ1-3; CDR3nt: TGCAGTGCTAGCGCCAAGACCCTAAACACCATATATTTT; CDR3aa: CSASAKTLNTIYF
d_gene: NA; abundance: many; v_gene: TRBV4-3; j_gene: TRBJ1-2; CDR3nt: TGCGCCAGCAGCCAAGGGGGAGGTGACCGCTATGGCTACACCTTC; CDR3aa: CASSQGGGDRYGYTF
d_gene: NA; abundance: NA; v_gene: TRBV4-1; j_gene: TRBJ2-1; CDR3nt: TGCGCCAGCAGCCCCCTAGCCCCTAGGGTCGTGGAGCAGTTCTTC; CDR3aa: CASSPLAPRVVEQFF
d_gene: TRBD1; abundance: few; v_gene: TRBV10-3; j_gene: TRBJ2-2; CDR3nt: TGTGCCATCAGTCAGGGACAGGGTGTTCCCGGGGAGCTGTTTTTT; CDR3aa: CAISQGQGVPGELFF